This T cell receptor (beta chain) was identified in a study of blood T cell repertoires in COVID-19. For the study at large: Italy, Spain and the United States were the sources of the convalescent and acute COVID-19 samples.

The protocol was immunoSEQ multiplex PCR, while the TCRdb copy is restricted to in-frame clones and leaves out a portion. In the table there are hundreds of thousands of clones, around 90% of which are singletons. Germline-derived CDR1 and CDR2 are MNHNY and SVGAGI (reference sequence). The CDR3 extends over 13 amino acids. V was trimmed by 5 bases and J by 0 bases, leaving 5 bases between them. Material for sequencing was peripheral blood. This receptor was taken from a woman between 40 and 50 years old with COVID-19, enrolled during active disease. The rearrangement links TRBV6-6 to TRBJ1-5; D gene unclear. The CDR3 coding sequence is TGTGCCAGCAGTGTATATAGCAATCAGCCCCAGCATTTT. Encoded protein: CASSVYSNQPQHF.